Below are 30 T cell receptor beta chains sequenced from a single sample in a study of blood T cell repertoires in COVID-19 (dated by TCRdb to the early 2020s). To prepare the library, the immunoSEQ multiplex PCR assay was applied. This is the immuneACCESS table as TCRdb keeps it, with only in-frame sequences that have V and J called. A part of the clones is gone; compared with another copy, unresolved V genes explain less than half, and the rest is unexplained. The sample table holds about 250,000 clones, of which more than 70% were seen once. The ten largest clonotypes hold 5.5% to 6.5% of the sample. Sequenced material: peripheral blood. Receptors originate from a woman older than 75 with COVID-19, enrolled during active disease.

The V call is TRBV5-4, the J call TRBJ2-5, with 7 nucleotides matching TRBD1. The length of the CDR3 is 16 residues. Germline values: CDR1 SGHNT, CDR2 YYREEE (reference sequence). The V segment lost 6 bases and the J segment 1 base; nucleotides outside the gene matches: 12. CDR3 bases: TGTGCCAGCACCCGAGGGGGCCCTTCATCCCAAGAGACCCAGTACTTC. This encodes CASTRGGPSSQETQYF.

The chain combines TRBV19 with TRBJ1-5, with 8 nucleotides matching TRBD1. Germline-derived CDR1 and CDR2 are LNHDA and SQIVND (reference sequence). CDR3 size: 15 residues. The V and J ends lost 0 bases and 10 bases, in that order; junction bases with no gene match: 8. The CDR3 spells CASSIDGQGRGPQHF. The CDR3 DNA reads TGTGCCAGTAGTATAGATGGACAGGGTAGGGGACCCCAGCATTTT.

V is TRBV10-3 and J is TRBJ1-2; no clear D gene. V shed 3 bases and J shed 2 bases, with 13 bases lying between them. This CDR3 has 15 residues. Germline CDR1 reads ENHRY; CDR2 reads SYGVKD. The CDR3 nucleotides read TGTGCCATCAGTGACTCGGGTTTCGGGAACTATGGCTACACCTTC. Amino acid sequence: CAISDSGFGNYGYTF.

V and J are TRBV3-1 (or the pseudogene TRBV3-2) and TRBJ2-1; 11 nucleotides line up with TRBD1. The CDR3 loop spans 15 amino acids. With V trimmed by 3 bases and J by 8 bases, 6 bases remained unmatched. From germline, CDR1 is LGHDT and CDR2 YNNKEL (reference sequence). Here the CDR3 reads CASSQGGQGADEQFF. Here the CDR3 DNA reads TGTGCCAGCAGCCAGGGAGGACAGGGGGCCGATGAGCAGTTCTTC.

V is TRBV19 and J is TRBJ2-1; TRBD1 agrees at 10 bases. CDR3 length: 18 amino acids. Germline V gene lookup returns CDR1 LNHDA and CDR2 SQIVND (reference sequence). Trimming at V came to 4 bases and at J to 0 bases, leaving 9 bases not matched to a gene. The CDR3, as DNA: TGTGCCAGTAGTAGAAGACAGGGGGCCTTAAGCTCCTACAATGAGCAGTTCTTC. This translates into CASSRRQGALSSYNEQFF.

The chain recombines TRBV7-2 with TRBJ1-4; 10 positions agree with TRBD1. Looked up from germline, CDR1 is SGHTA and CDR2 is FQGNSA. Trimming cost V 1 base and J 7 bases; bases outside gene matches: 3. The CDR3 extends over 15 amino acids. The CDR3 nucleotides read TGTGCCAGCAGCTTAGGTGGGACAGGGGTTGAAAAACTGTTTTTT. Translation gives CASSLGGTGVEKLFF.

The rearrangement uses TRBV9 and TRBJ1-1; D gene ambiguous. The CDR3 has 14 residues. V gave up 6 bases and J gave up 0 bases, with 12 bases separating them. Germline V lookup: CDR1 SGDLS, CDR2 YYNGEE. The CDR3: CASTSGGLNTEAFF. CDR3 DNA sequence: TGTGCCAGCACATCAGGAGGGTTGAACACTGAAGCTTTCTTT.

This sequence joins TRBV28 and TRBJ2-7, with a weak D call TRBD1 (5 bases). V lost 3 bases, J lost 7 bases, and 16 bases lay in between. Per germline, CDR1 MDHEN and CDR2 SYDVKM. CDR3 length: 14 amino acids. The CDR3 loop is CASSFGRLKGEQYF. In DNA form, the CDR3 reads TGTGCCAGCAGTTTCGGCAGGCTGAAGGGGGAGCAGTACTTC.

J is TRBJ1-2 and V is TRBV24-1; 12 bases map to TRBD1. Germline V gives CDR1 KGHDR, CDR2 SFDVKD. V dropped 4 bases and J dropped 4; count of bases not matched to a gene: 3. The length of the CDR3 is 15 residues. The CDR3 sequence: CATSDRGQGAYGYTF. CDR3 DNA sequence: TGTGCCACCAGTGACCGGGGACAGGGGGCCTATGGCTACACCTTC.

CDR3 amino acids: CASSYRQGHEKLFF. The CDR3 bases are TGTGCCAGCAGTTACCGACAGGGCCATGAAAAACTGTTTTTT. V is TRBV6-5 and J is TRBJ1-4; 7 bases line up with TRBD1. CDR1 is MNHEY, CDR2 SVGAGI, per germline. The CDR3 contains 14 residues. V was pared by 2 bases and J by 6 bases, with 3 bases of the junction left unmatched.

V gene TRBV12-2 combines with J gene TRBJ2-2; the table gives TRBD2 as D, unverified against the DNA. TRBV12-2 is labeled a pseudogene. The CDR3 extends over 14 amino acids. The CDR3 DNA reads as TGTGCAAGTCGCTTAGTGATAAGAGGCGGGGAGCTGTTTTTT. Translated: CASRLVIRGGELFF.

This clone came up once. The CDR3 region has the DNA TGTGCCAGTAGGGGCAGGGGCTCCTTCGCCTTTTCTGGAAACACCATATATTTT. It encodes CASRGRGSFAFSGNTIYF. V gene TRBV19 combines with J gene TRBJ1-3; D may be TRBD1 (6 bases). CDR1 is LNHDA, CDR2 SQIVND, per germline (reference sequence). V lost 6 bases, J lost 1 base, and 22 bases lay in between. The CDR3 length is 18 residues.

This clone was seen only once. The chain recombines TRBV29-1 with TRBJ2-4; TRBD1 matches 11 bases. With V trimmed by 6 bases and J by 10 bases, 17 bases remained unmatched. The germline V gene has CDR1 SQVTM and CDR2 ANQGSEA. This CDR3 comprises 16 residues. This CDR3 reads CSVGSGRGTGGLIQYF. CDR3 DNA sequence: TGCAGCGTAGGCTCCGGTAGGGGGACAGGGGGACTTATTCAGTACTTC.

This clone appeared a few times. The chain couples TRBV3-1 (or the pseudogene TRBV3-2) to TRBJ2-3; possible D gene TRBD2, 7 bases. Germline V gene lookup returns CDR1 LGHDT and CDR2 YNNKEL (reference sequence). The CDR3 extends over 14 amino acids. The V end was cut by 5 bases, the J end by 5 bases, with 14 bases between. For the CDR3, the DNA is TGTGCCAGCAGCGTTCGGGGGGCTAGAGATACGCAGTATTTT. Protein product: CASSVRGARDTQYF.

The chain recombines TRBV5-1 with TRBJ2-1; unclear D gene. CDR1 and CDR2 from the germline V gene are SGHRS and YFSETQ. V lost 3 bases to trimming and J lost 11 bases, with 12 bases between them. This CDR3 has 12 amino acids. For the CDR3, the DNA is TGCGCCAGCAGCTCTAGAGGTTTACAGCAGTTCTTC. Encoded protein: CASSSRGLQQFF.

The chain joins TRBV9 to TRBJ1-2; D unresolved. Trimming shortened V by 5 bases and J by 7 bases, and 15 bases separated the two germline ends. The CDR3 runs to 13 residues. Germline V gene data show CDR1 as SGDLS and CDR2 as YYNGEE. The CDR3 bases are TGTGCCAGCAGAACTAGGAGCTGGGGTGGCTACACCTTC. Translation: CASRTRSWGGYTF.

This chain joins TRBV19 and TRBJ1-4; unclear D gene. The CDR3 consists of 13 residues. Germline lookup yields CDR1 LNHDA and CDR2 SQIVND (reference sequence). V was cut by 5 bases and J by 8 bases, with 12 bases left in between. CDR3 sequence (DNA): TGTGCCAGTAGTCCGCGATTCTGGGAAAAACTGTTTTTT. Protein: CASSPRFWEKLFF. The full variable domain, rest sourced from reference TRBV19 and TRBJ1-4, is DGGITQSPKYLFRKEGQNVTLSCEQNLNHDAMYWYRQDPGQGLRLIYYSQIVNDFQKGDIAEGYSVSREKKESFPLTVTSAQKNPTAFYLCASSPRFWEKLFFGSGTQLSVL.

The V gene is TRBV24-1, the J gene TRBJ1-2; TRBD1 agrees at 7 bases. J gave up 4 bases and V 2 bases, and 3 bases lay outside the gene matches. This CDR3 is 14 amino acids long. Germline CDR1 is KGHDR and CDR2 is SFDVKD. The CDR3 here is CATSDSGQLYGYTF. The CDR3 coding sequence is TGTGCCACCAGTGATTCGGGACAGCTCTATGGCTACACCTTC.

This clone was detected only a few times. The chain has TRBV3-1 (or the pseudogene TRBV3-2) and TRBJ1-4; no reliable D call. Trimming cost V 3 bases and J 15 bases, with 17 bases left between them. Germline loops: CDR1 LGHDT, CDR2 YNNKEL (reference sequence). This CDR3 comprises 13 residues. The CDR3 coding sequence is TGTGCCAGCAGCCACGGGGTTATCCAGGAGGTGTTTTTT. It is translated as CASSHGVIQEVFF.

This clone came up a few times. The rearrangement uses TRBV5-4 and TRBJ2-7; D is perhaps TRBD1 (6 bases). Germline values: CDR1 SGHNT, CDR2 YYREEE (reference sequence). The CDR3 extends over 14 amino acids. Trimming left V 3 bases short and J 5 bases short, with 15 bases between. The CDR3 region has the DNA TGTGCCAGCAGCTCATGGGCAGGGGTTAACGAGCAGTACTTC. It translates to CASSSWAGVNEQYF.

The chain combines TRBV7-9 with TRBJ2-5; 12 positions agree with TRBD2. The V and J ends lost 1 base and 0 bases, in that order; junction bases with no gene match: 6. In germline, CDR1 is SEHNR, CDR2 FQNEAQ (reference sequence). There are 18 residues in the CDR3. The DNA of the CDR3 is TGTGCCAGCAGCTTAGGACTAGCGGGGGAGTGGTACCAAGAGACCCAGTACTTC. The encoded protein is CASSLGLAGEWYQETQYF. Filled out from reference TRBV7-9 and TRBJ2-5, the complete variable domain reads DTGVSQNPRHKITKRGQNVTFRCDPISEHNRLYWYRQTLGQGPEFLTYFQNEAQLEKSRLLSDRFSAERPKGSFSTLEIQRTEQGDSAMYLCASSLGLAGEWYQETQYFGPGTRLLVL.

The chain links TRBV4-1 to TRBJ2-3; D is possibly TRBD2 (6 bases). V lost 4 bases and J lost 5, with 13 bases in between. CDR1 MGHRA and CDR2 YSYEKL come from the germline V gene. CDR3 length: 14 residues. CDR3 sequence reads: CASSLLLGGDTQYF. DNA for the CDR3: TGCGCCAGCAGCCTCCTTTTGGGGGGAGATACGCAGTATTTT.

The chain combines TRBV5-1 with TRBJ2-7; 9 positions agree with TRBD1. The CDR3 contains 15 residues. The V segment lost 4 bases and the J segment 7 bases; nucleotides outside the gene matches: 12. Per the germline V gene, CDR1 is SGHRS and CDR2 is YFSETQ. DNA of the CDR3: TGCGCCAGCAGCGTGACCGGGACAGGGATTTCGGAGCAGTACGTC. Amino acid sequence: CASSVTGTGISEQYV.

The V and J genes are TRBV4-1 and TRBJ1-2, with D unresolved. The CDR3 loop spans 18 amino acids. The V end was cut by 4 bases, the J end by 5 bases, with 26 bases between. Per germline, CDR1 MGHRA and CDR2 YSYEKL. CDR3 loop: CASSPQRGGNRHRYGYTF. In DNA form, the CDR3 reads TGCGCCAGCAGCCCACAACGCGGCGGGAACCGACACCGTTATGGCTACACCTTC.

This clone was picked up a small number of times. The chain employs TRBV5-8 and TRBJ1-5; weak D call: TRBD1 (6 bases). Trimming took 0 bases from V and 3 from J, leaving 10 bases between them. The V gene's germline CDR1 is SGHTS and CDR2 YDEGEE. The CDR3 totals 15 residues. The chain's CDR3 is CASSLAWGPNQPQHF. The CDR3 region has the DNA TGTGCCAGCAGCTTGGCTTGGGGGCCCAATCAGCCCCAGCATTTT.

This chain links TRBV19 with TRBJ1-3, with 8 bases that match TRBD1. CDR3 length equals 16 residues. With 3 bases clipped from V and 2 bases from J, the junction kept 6 bases outside the gene matches. Germline lookup yields CDR1 LNHDA and CDR2 SQIVND (reference sequence). The CDR3 region is CASSIQGAPTGNTIYF. The CDR3 DNA reads TGTGCCAGTAGTATCCAGGGGGCGCCGACTGGAAACACCATATATTTT. The full variable domain, completed using reference TRBV19 and TRBJ1-3, is DGGITQSPKYLFRKEGQNVTLSCEQNLNHDAMYWYRQDPGQGLRLIYYSQIVNDFQKGDIAEGYSVSREKKESFPLTVTSAQKNPTAFYLCASSIQGAPTGNTIYFGEGSWLTVV.

The chain links TRBV5-4 to TRBJ2-7; no clear D gene. Germline V gives CDR1 SGHNT, CDR2 YYREEE (reference sequence). The CDR3 has 13 amino acids. Deletions cut 4 bases from V and 7 bases from J, with 15 bases between. The CDR3 spells CASSLTPGFEQYF. The CDR3 DNA reads TGTGCCAGCAGCCTAACCCCCGGGTTTGAGCAGTACTTC.

V and J are TRBV11-2 and TRBJ1-4; 9 bases map to TRBD1. CDR3 length equals 14 residues. Germline V lookup: CDR1 SGHAT, CDR2 FQNNGV. With 5 bases clipped from V and 8 bases from J, the junction kept 6 bases outside the gene matches. As DNA, the CDR3 is TGTGCCAGCAGCAACAGGGGGCAGTGGGAAAAACTGTTTTTT. It is translated as CASSNRGQWEKLFF.

The chain couples TRBV9 to TRBJ2-1, with D tentatively TRBD2 (7 bases). This CDR3 contains 14 residues. Trimming cost V 7 bases and J 8 bases, with 19 bases left between them. Per germline, CDR1 SGDLS and CDR2 YYNGEE. The CDR3 region has the DNA TGTGCCAGCGAGTCGGGGGGCCGCCCTCATGAGCAGTTCTTC. It encodes CASESGGRPHEQFF.

The chain employs TRBV5-1 and TRBJ2-7; D possibly corresponds to TRBD1 (6 bases). CDR1 and CDR2 from the germline V gene are SGHRS and YFSETQ. This CDR3 spans 14 amino acids. Trimming removed 2 bases from V and 4 bases from J, with 13 bases in between. The CDR3 DNA is TGCGCCAGCAGCTTCATCGACAGGAATTACGAGCAGTACTTC. As protein: CASSFIDRNYEQYF.